The entry below gives a single T cell receptor beta chain sequence along with its context. Only one count was recorded for this clone. Its antigen is still unknown. Base qualities are not at hand, and no much larger clone is one base apart. The sample belongs to a study of blood T cell repertoires in COVID-19 (dated by TCRdb to 2019 to 2021). Some background on the complete study: Samples covering the acute and convalescent phases of COVID-19 were provided by collaborators in the United States, Italy and Spain. The prospective study material was composed of cDNA or gDNA derived from T cells, B-cell-depleted T cells, or PBMCs. Subjects who had been exposed to COVID-19, were actively infected with it, or had recovered from it provided the deeply sampled blood TCRbeta repertoires that made up the dataset. The repertoires were made available in a free public database intended to serve as a resource for research on the immune response to SARS-CoV-2. The samples were drawn from the first 160 participants of the ongoing ImmuneRACE study and from 950 to 1,500 subjects provided by 6 global collaborators. Sample metadata almost always included a de-identified subject ID, COVID-19 status, age in years and sex. HLA class I and class II types, where available, came from metadata supplied by the sample provider rather than from assay-based typing. On the study overall, not on this receptor specifically: How much clinical and demographic metadata was included differed by source and by participant, and the metadata was provided uncurated.

The trim is 4 bases for V and 2 bases for J, with a gap of 7 bases between the germline ends. The CDR3 spans 13 residues, from the cysteine through the phenylalanine. Only CDR3 DNA is held: 39 bases, read in frame from base 1. The germline V gene encodes CDR1 SGHKS and CDR2 YYEKEE (reference sequence). TCRbeta CDR3 regions were amplified from genomic DNA using the immunoSEQ Assay, a bias-controlled multiplex PCR. Turning to the authors' computational methods: The number of nucleated cells in each sample was estimated by amplification of reference gene primers within the assay. To quantify the absolute abundance of each unique TCRbeta CDR3 rearrangement, sequence reads were collapsed and filtered. For each sample, productive Simpson clonality was calculated by taking the square root of Simpson's diversity index across productive rearrangements. Here the immuneACCESS table is served through TCRdb, limited to in-frame sequences with V and J called. Missing clones are a known gap in these copies; in checked studies unresolved V genes cover under half, and the rest lacks a known reason. V, J and clone size derive from that table, while D and trimming were established from the DNA sequence. The sample includes 350,000 to 550,000 clones, with more than 80% observed a single time. The ten largest clones represent 1.1% of the sample.

Participants in the prospective study were enrolled through a virtual design, were aged roughly 18 to 90 years, and lived in approximately 24 United States geographic areas. In the prospective study, cohorts were assigned on the basis of participant-reported clinical history obtained from a screening survey and a study questionnaire. ImmuneRACE Cohort 3 recovered participants were defined by two consecutive negative NP/OP PCR tests, healthcare professional clearance, or symptom resolution. Each participant in the prospective study had whole blood, serum and a nasopharyngeal or oropharyngeal swab collected by mobile phlebotomists. Participants in the prospective study had the option to provide additional blood draws and questionnaires over a 2-month period. Before DNA extraction, prospective study blood samples were shipped either frozen or at room temperature.

The receptor comes from a man younger than 40 who had recovered from COVID-19. Recombination linked TRBV5-5 to TRBJ1-5; too little of a D gene remains to name it. The source material was PBMCs or T cells enriched from blood (not recorded which). The CDR3 loop reads CASSPYGNQPQHF. The DNA sequence follows: TGTGCCAGCAGCCCCTACGGCAATCAGCCCCAGCATTTT.